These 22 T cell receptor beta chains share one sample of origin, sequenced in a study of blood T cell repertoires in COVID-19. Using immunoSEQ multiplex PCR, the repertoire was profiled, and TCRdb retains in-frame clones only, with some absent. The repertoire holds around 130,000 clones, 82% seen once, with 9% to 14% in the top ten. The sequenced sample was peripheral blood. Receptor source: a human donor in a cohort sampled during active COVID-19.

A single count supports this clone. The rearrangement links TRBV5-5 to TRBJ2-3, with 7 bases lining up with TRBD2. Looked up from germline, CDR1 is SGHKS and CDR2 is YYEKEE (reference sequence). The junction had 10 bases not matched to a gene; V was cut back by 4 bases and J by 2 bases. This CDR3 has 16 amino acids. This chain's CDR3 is CASSTGLDVFTDTQYF. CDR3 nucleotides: TGTGCCAGCAGCACAGGACTAGACGTCTTCACAGATACGCAGTATTTT.

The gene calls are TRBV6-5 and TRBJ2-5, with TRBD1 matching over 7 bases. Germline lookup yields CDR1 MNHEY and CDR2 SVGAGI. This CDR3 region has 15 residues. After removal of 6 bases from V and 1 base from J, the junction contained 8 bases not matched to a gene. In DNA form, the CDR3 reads TGTGCCAGCAGGATTGCAGGGGGTGGCCAAGAGACCCAGTACTTC. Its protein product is CASRIAGGGQETQYF.

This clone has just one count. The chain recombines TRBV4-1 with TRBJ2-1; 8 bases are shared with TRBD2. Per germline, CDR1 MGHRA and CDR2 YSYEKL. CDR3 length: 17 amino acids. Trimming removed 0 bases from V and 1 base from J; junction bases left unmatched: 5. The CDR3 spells CASSQDLAGRSYNEQFF. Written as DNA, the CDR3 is TGCGCCAGCAGCCAAGATTTAGCGGGGCGATCCTACAATGAGCAGTTCTTC.

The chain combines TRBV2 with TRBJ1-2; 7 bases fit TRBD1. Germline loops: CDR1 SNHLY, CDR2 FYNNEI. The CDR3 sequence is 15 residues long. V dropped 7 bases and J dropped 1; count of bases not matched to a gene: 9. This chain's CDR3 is CASTAGTAFNYGYTF. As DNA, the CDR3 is TGTGCCAGCACCGCCGGGACAGCCTTTAACTATGGCTACACCTTC.

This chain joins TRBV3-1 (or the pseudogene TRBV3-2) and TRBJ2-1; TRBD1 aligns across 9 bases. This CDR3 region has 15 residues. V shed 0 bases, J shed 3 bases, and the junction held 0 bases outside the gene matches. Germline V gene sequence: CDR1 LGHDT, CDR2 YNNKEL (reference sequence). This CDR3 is CASSQEGQGYNEQFF. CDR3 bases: TGTGCCAGCAGCCAAGAGGGACAGGGCTACAATGAGCAGTTCTTC.

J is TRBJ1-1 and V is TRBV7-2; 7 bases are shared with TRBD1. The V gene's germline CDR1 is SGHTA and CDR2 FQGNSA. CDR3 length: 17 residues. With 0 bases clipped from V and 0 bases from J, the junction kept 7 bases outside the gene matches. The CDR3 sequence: CASSLAGQATMNTEAFF. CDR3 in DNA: TGTGCCAGCAGCTTAGCAGGACAGGCTACCATGAACACTGAAGCTTTCTTT.

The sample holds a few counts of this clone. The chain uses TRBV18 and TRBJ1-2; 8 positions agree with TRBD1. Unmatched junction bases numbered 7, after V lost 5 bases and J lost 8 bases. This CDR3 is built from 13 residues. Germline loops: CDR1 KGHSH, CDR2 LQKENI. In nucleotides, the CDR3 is TGTGCCAGCTCATCTCAGGGGGCGCCCGGCTACACCTTC. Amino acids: CASSSQGAPGYTF.

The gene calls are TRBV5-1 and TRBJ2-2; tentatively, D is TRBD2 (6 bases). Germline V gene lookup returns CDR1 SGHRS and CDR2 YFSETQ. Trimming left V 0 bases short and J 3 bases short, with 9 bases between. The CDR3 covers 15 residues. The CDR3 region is CASSLGIADTGELFF. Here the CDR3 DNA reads TGCGCCAGCAGCTTGGGGATAGCGGACACCGGGGAGCTGTTTTTT.

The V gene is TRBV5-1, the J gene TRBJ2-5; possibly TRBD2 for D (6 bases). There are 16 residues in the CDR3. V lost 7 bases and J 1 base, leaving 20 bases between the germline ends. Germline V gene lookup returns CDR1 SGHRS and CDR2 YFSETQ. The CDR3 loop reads CASSRSGEPTQETQYF. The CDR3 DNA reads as TGCGCCAGCTCCCGATCGGGGGAACCAACCCAAGAGACCCAGTACTTC.

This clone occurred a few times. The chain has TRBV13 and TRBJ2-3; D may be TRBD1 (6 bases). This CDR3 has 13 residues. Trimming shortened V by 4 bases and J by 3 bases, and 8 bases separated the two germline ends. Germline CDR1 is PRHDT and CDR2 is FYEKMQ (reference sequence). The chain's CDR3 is CASSSGQTDTQYF. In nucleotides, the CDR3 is TGTGCCAGCAGCTCCGGACAGACAGATACGCAGTATTTT.

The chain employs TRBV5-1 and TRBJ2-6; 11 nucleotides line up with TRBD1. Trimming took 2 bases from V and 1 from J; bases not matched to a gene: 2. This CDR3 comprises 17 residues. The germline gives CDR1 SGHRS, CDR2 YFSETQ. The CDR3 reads CASSFGTGGSGANVLTF. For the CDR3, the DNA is TGCGCCAGCAGCTTCGGGACAGGGGGGTCTGGGGCCAACGTCCTGACTTTC.

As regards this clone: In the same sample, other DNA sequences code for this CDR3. The CDR3 sequence is CAAAGQGRAGELFF. DNA for the CDR3: TGTGCCGCCGCCGGGCAGGGGCGCGCCGGGGAGCTGTTTTTT. This chain connects TRBV6-5 to TRBJ2-2; possibly TRBD1 for D (6 bases). Germline CDR1 and CDR2: MNHEY and SVGAGI. This CDR3 is 14 amino acids long. Trimming pared 11 bases from V and 6 bases from J, leaving 19 bases between.

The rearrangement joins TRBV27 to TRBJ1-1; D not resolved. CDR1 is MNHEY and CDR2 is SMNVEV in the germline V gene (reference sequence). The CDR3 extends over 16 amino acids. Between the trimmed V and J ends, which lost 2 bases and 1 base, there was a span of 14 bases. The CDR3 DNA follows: TGTGCCAGCAGTTTAAAGTCAGGAAAGCCGAACACTGAAGCTTTCTTT. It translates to CASSLKSGKPNTEAFF.

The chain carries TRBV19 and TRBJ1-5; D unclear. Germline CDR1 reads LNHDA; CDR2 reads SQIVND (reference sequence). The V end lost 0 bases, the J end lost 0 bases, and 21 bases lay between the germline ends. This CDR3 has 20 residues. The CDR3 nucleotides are TGTGCCAGTAGTATAGACGGTTTGGACGGAGGATCTTATAGCAATCAGCCCCAGCATTTT. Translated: CASSIDGLDGGSYSNQPQHF.

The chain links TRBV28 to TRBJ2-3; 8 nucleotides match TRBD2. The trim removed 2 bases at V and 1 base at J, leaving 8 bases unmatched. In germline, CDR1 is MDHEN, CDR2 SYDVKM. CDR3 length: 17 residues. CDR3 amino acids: CASSLPHSGDRTDTQYF. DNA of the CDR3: TGTGCCAGCAGTTTACCTCATAGCGGGGACCGCACAGATACGCAGTATTTT.

The CDR3 loop reads CASTEGQGTYNEQFF. For the CDR3, the DNA is TGTGCCAGCACCGAGGGACAGGGGACCTACAATGAGCAGTTCTTC. The chain is built from TRBV2 and TRBJ2-1; 10 bases are shared with TRBD1. Trimming removed 7 bases from V and 2 bases from J; junction bases left unmatched: 5. The germline V gene encodes CDR1 SNHLY and CDR2 FYNNEI. CDR3 length: 15 amino acids.

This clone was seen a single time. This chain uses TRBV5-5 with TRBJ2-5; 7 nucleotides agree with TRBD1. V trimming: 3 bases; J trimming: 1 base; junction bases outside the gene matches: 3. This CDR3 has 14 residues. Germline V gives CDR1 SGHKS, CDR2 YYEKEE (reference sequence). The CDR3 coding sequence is TGTGCCAGCAGCTCGGGACAGTCCCAAGAGACCCAGTACTTC. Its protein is CASSSGQSQETQYF.

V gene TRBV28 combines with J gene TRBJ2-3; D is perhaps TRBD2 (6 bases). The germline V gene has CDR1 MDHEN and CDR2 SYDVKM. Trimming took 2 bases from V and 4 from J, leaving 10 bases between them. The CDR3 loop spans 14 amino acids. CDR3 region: CASSLGAGPDTQYF. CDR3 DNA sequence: TGTGCCAGCAGTTTAGGTGCGGGACCAGATACGCAGTATTTT.

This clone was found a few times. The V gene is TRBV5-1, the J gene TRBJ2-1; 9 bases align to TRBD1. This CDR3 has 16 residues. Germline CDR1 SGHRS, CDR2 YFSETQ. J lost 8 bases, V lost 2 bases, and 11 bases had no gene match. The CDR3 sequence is CASSFGTGTGFDEQFF. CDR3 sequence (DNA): TGCGCCAGCAGCTTCGGGACCGGGACAGGGTTCGATGAGCAGTTCTTC.

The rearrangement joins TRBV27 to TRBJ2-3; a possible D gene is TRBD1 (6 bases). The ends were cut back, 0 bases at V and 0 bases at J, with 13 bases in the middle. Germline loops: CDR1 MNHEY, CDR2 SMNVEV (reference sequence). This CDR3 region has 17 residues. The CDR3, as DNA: TGTGCCAGCAGTTTATCGCCCCGGGACATAAGCACAGATACGCAGTATTTT. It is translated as CASSLSPRDISTDTQYF.

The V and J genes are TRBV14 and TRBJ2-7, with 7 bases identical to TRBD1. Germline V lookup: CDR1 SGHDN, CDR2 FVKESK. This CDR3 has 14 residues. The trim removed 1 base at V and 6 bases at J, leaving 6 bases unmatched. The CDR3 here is CASSQGLQGREQYF. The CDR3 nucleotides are TGTGCCAGCAGCCAAGGGCTACAGGGGCGCGAGCAGTACTTC.

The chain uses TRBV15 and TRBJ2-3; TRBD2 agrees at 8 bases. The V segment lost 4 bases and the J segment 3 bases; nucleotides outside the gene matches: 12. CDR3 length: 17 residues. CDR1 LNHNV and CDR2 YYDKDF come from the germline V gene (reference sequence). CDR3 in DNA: TGTGCCACCAGCATAGAATCGAGCGCGGGGGGAACAGATACGCAGTATTTT. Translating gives CATSIESSAGGTDTQYF. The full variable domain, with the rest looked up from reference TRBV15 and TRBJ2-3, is DAMVIQNPRYQVTQFGKPVTLSCSQTLNHNVMYWYQQKSSQAPKLLFHYYDKDFNNEADTPDNFQSRRPNTSFCFLDIRSPGLGDTAMYLCATSIESSAGGTDTQYFGPGTRLTVL.